This entry concerns a single T cell receptor (beta chain). This specimen comes from a study of shared clonotypes between healthy human individuals. This table comes from immunoSEQ multiplex PCR, and its TCRdb copy is limited to in-frame clones, with some not included. Of 2 million to 2.5 million clones in the sample, roughly 93% were seen once. CDR1 is LNHDA and CDR2 is SQIVND in the germline V gene (reference sequence). The CDR3 is 14 amino acids. V gave up 7 bases and J gave up 3 bases, with 13 bases separating them. The TCR originated in a young man in good health. Some clones in this sample may be carry-over from other donors' samples. Sequenced material: naive CD4+ T cells from PBMCs. The subset was: CD45RA+ positively selected. The chain is built from TRBV19 and TRBJ2-1, with a weak D call TRBD1 (6 bases). The CDR3: CASTGRGYYNEQFF. DNA for the CDR3: TGTGCCAGTACTGGCAGGGGATACTACAATGAGCAGTTCTTC.